What follows are 31 T cell receptor beta chains derived from one specimen sequenced in a study of blood T cell repertoires in COVID-19. The data were produced by immunoSEQ multiplex PCR, yet TCRdb's version contains in-frame clones alone and is incomplete. The sample yields some 150,000 clones, about 86% seen once. Sequencing was performed on peripheral blood. The receptor source for this set is a woman in her fifties or sixties with acute or convalescent COVID-19.

The rearrangement uses TRBV28 and TRBJ2-7; 9 nucleotides agree with TRBD1. CDR3 size: 19 residues. The germline gives CDR1 MDHEN, CDR2 SYDVKM. The V segment lost 3 bases and the J segment 7 bases; nucleotides outside the gene matches: 22. The CDR3 protein is CASSFDRSIGQGSVGEQYF. DNA for the CDR3: TGTGCCAGCAGTTTCGATAGGTCGATAGGACAGGGGTCAGTAGGGGAGCAGTACTTC. Full variable domain (outside the CDR3, taken from reference TRBV28 and TRBJ2-7): DVKVTQSSRYLVKRTGEKVFLECVQDMDHENMFWYRQDPGLGLRLIYFSYDVKMKEKGDIPEGYSVSREKKERFSLILESASTNQTSMYLCASSFDRSIGQGSVGEQYFGPGTRLTVT.

The table lists this clone with a count of one. V usage is TRBV19 and J usage is TRBJ2-7, with D possibly matching TRBD2 (6 bases). V lost 6 bases to trimming and J lost 1 base, with 13 bases between them. CDR3 length: 14 amino acids. Germline V CDR1 and CDR2: LNHDA, SQIVND (reference sequence). In nucleotides, the CDR3 is TGTGCCAGTAGGGAGGGGCCTGCATCCTACGAGCAGTACTTC. Translated: CASREGPASYEQYF.

V and J are TRBV5-1 and TRBJ2-1; TRBD1 might be the D (5 bases). Germline V CDR1 and CDR2: SGHRS, YFSETQ. This CDR3 is built from 13 residues. Between the trimmed V and J ends, which lost 3 bases and 5 bases, there was a span of 9 bases. The CDR3 is CASSSNRNNEQFF. The CDR3 bases are TGCGCCAGCAGCTCGAACAGGAACAATGAGCAGTTCTTC.

In its sample, this clone was seen a few times. This chain links TRBV7-2 with TRBJ1-6, with D unclear. Trimming removed 2 bases at V and 6 bases at J, with 11 bases between. The germline CDR1 and CDR2 sequences are SGHTA and FQGNSA. The CDR3 is made up of 15 amino acids. CDR3 sequence (DNA): TGTGCCAGCAGCTTATTCGGTCCGCCTAATTCACCCCTCCACTTT. It codes for CASSLFGPPNSPLHF.

The chain employs TRBV6-7 and TRBJ2-7; possible D gene TRBD2, 6 bases. TRBV6-7 is reported as an ORF; its role is uncertain. The CDR3 extends over 15 amino acids. Between the trimmed V and J ends, which lost 4 bases and 0 bases, there was a span of 13 bases. The CDR3 coding sequence is TGTGCCAGCAGTTTGGACTATCGGGGCTCCTACGAGCAGTACTTC. It codes for CASSLDYRGSYEQYF.

This clone was recorded once. The genes are TRBV6-5 and TRBJ2-7; TRBD2 agrees at 11 bases. Germline V lookup: CDR1 MNHEY, CDR2 SVGAGI. CDR3 size: 15 residues. Losses at the gene ends were 8 bases for V and 0 bases for J; bases not matched to a gene: 6. Here the CDR3 DNA reads TGTGCCAGCTTGGAGGGACTAGCGGCCTCCTACGAGCAGTACTTC. Translation: CASLEGLAASYEQYF.

CDR3 nucleotide sequence: TGTGCCAGCGACAGGGTAGAGACCCAGTACTTC. Protein sequence: CASDRVETQYF. The V gene is TRBV2, the J gene TRBJ2-5; 7 nucleotides match TRBD1. The germline V gene encodes CDR1 SNHLY and CDR2 FYNNEI. Losses at the gene ends were 8 bases for V and 4 bases for J; bases not matched to a gene: 1. CDR3 length: 11 amino acids. The whole variable domain, remainder taken from reference TRBV2 and TRBJ2-5, is EPEVTQTPSHQVTQMGQEVILRCVPISNHLYFYWYRQILGQKVEFLVSFYNNEISEKSEIFDDQFSVERPDGSNFTLKIRSTKLEDSAMYFCASDRVETQYFGPGTRLLVL.

V usage is TRBV9 and J usage is TRBJ2-3, with TRBD1 as a possible D gene (6 bases). Per germline, CDR1 SGDLS and CDR2 YYNGEE. V lost 0 bases and J lost 6, with 14 bases in between. The CDR3 has 15 residues. The CDR3: CASSVGGPGADTQYF. CDR3 nucleotides: TGTGCCAGCAGCGTAGGAGGGCCAGGGGCGGATACGCAGTATTTT.

V usage is TRBV3-1 (or the pseudogene TRBV3-2) and J usage is TRBJ1-2, with D possibly TRBD1 on 5 matching bases. V gave up 0 bases and J gave up 6 bases, with 17 bases separating them. Germline V gene data show CDR1 as LGHDT and CDR2 as YNNKEL (reference sequence). There are 16 residues in the CDR3. CDR3 residues: CASSQDHGQGKNGYTF. In nucleotides, the CDR3 is TGTGCCAGCAGCCAAGATCATGGGCAGGGAAAGAATGGCTACACCTTC.

The count of this clone is one. The DNA for the CDR3 is TGTGCCAGCAGCTTGAGGAGGTCTGGGGTAGTGAACACTGAAGCTTTCTTT. This gives the protein CASSLRRSGVVNTEAFF. This chain connects TRBV3-1 (or the pseudogene TRBV3-2) to TRBJ1-1, with no clear D. V was clipped by 5 bases and J by 0 bases, with 19 bases between them. This CDR3 region has 17 residues. Germline assignment: CDR1 LGHDT and CDR2 YNNKEL (reference sequence).

The CDR3 bases are TGTGCCATCTGCGATCTGACAGGGGGCCTTGACACCGGGGAGCTGTTTTTT. Translation gives CAICDLTGGLDTGELFF. The chain couples TRBV28 to TRBJ2-2; 10 bases line up with TRBD1. Germline loops: CDR1 MDHEN, CDR2 SYDVKM. Trimming at V came to 10 bases and at J to 3 bases, leaving 14 bases not matched to a gene. This CDR3 has 17 residues.

The chain couples TRBV12-3 or TRBV12-4 to TRBJ2-7; 8 bases are shared with TRBD1. The J segment lost 4 bases and the V segment lost 5 bases, leaving 4 bases of the junction unmatched. The CDR3 has 13 residues. CDR3 nucleotides: TGTGCCAGCAGTCAGGACAGGGAGTACGAGCAGTACTTC. It codes for CASSQDREYEQYF.

This clone was seen a handful of times. V usage is TRBV18 and J usage is TRBJ2-5; 10 positions match TRBD1. The CDR3 has 16 residues. Germline loops: CDR1 KGHSH, CDR2 LQKENI. V was pared by 4 bases and J by 2 bases, with 7 bases of the junction left unmatched. DNA for the CDR3: TGTGCCAGCTCACTCGGACAGGGGGTAGCACAAGAGACCCAGTACTTC. This translates into CASSLGQGVAQETQYF.

The chain links TRBV5-8 to TRBJ2-1; the D gene is possibly TRBD1 (5 bases). From germline, CDR1 is SGHTS and CDR2 YDEGEE. V lost 2 bases to trimming and J lost 4 bases, with 13 bases between them. CDR3 length equals 15 residues. CDR3 sequence: CASSLQVPFYNEQFF. The CDR3, as DNA: TGTGCCAGCAGCTTACAGGTCCCCTTTTACAATGAGCAGTTCTTC. The complete variable domain, with remaining parts taken from reference TRBV5-8 and TRBJ2-1, reads EAGVTQSPTHLIKTRGQQATLRCSPISGHTSVYWYQQALGLGLQFLLWYDEGEERNRGNFPPRFSGRQFPNYSSELNVNALELEDSALYLCASSLQVPFYNEQFFGPGTRLTVL.

This clone is a singleton in its sample. The chain combines TRBV6-2 or TRBV6-3 with TRBJ2-5; the D is unclear. This CDR3 region has 14 residues. CDR1 is MNHEY, CDR2 SVGEGT, per germline. The ends were cut back, 2 bases at V and 2 bases at J, with 9 bases in the middle. This chain's CDR3 is CASSYVALQETQYF. Here the CDR3 DNA reads TGTGCCAGCAGTTACGTAGCCCTACAAGAGACCCAGTACTTC.

The J gene is TRBJ1-2, the V gene TRBV5-1, with a weak D call TRBD1 (5 bases). The CDR3 consists of 13 residues. Looked up from germline, CDR1 is SGHRS and CDR2 is YFSETQ. V gave up 1 base and J gave up 7 bases, with 11 bases separating them. The CDR3 sequence: CASSLPSDSGYTF. Here the CDR3 DNA reads TGCGCCAGCAGCTTGCCCTCCGACAGTGGCTACACCTTC.

This chain joins TRBV13 and TRBJ1-2; 8 bases align to TRBD1. V trimming: 4 bases; J trimming: 4 bases; junction bases outside the gene matches: 8. The germline gives CDR1 PRHDT, CDR2 FYEKMQ (reference sequence). The CDR3 loop spans 15 amino acids. The chain's CDR3 is CASSSRDRRRYGYTF. CDR3 sequence (DNA): TGTGCCAGCAGCTCCCGGGACAGGAGACGCTATGGCTACACCTTC.

V usage is TRBV5-6 and J usage is TRBJ2-7, with D perhaps TRBD2 (6 bases). V gave up 4 bases and J gave up 1 base, with 9 bases separating them. Per the germline V gene, CDR1 is SGHDT and CDR2 is YYEEEE. This CDR3 contains 13 residues. CDR3 in DNA: TGTGCCAGCAGCCTGGGGAGGTCCTACGAGCAGTACTTC. Protein: CASSLGRSYEQYF.

V is TRBV30 and J is TRBJ2-3; D possibly corresponds to TRBD1 (5 bases). CDR1 is GTSNPN and CDR2 is SVGIG in the germline V gene (reference sequence). CDR3 size: 16 residues. V shed 0 bases and J shed 5 bases, with 18 bases lying between them. CDR3 bases: TGTGCCTGGAGTGTACACCCCGTCCAGGGTCAAGATACGCAGTATTTT. Amino acids: CAWSVHPVQGQDTQYF.

The chain couples TRBV12-1 to TRBJ2-1; the table's D call TRBD2 went unverified against the DNA. TRBV12-1 represents a pseudogene. The CDR3 loop spans 17 amino acids. CDR3 DNA: TGTGCCAGCAGGACATTGCGGGGGACAAGCTCCTACAATGAGCAGTTCTTC. Translating it yields CASRTLRGTSSYNEQFF.

This chain joins TRBV6-1 and TRBJ2-7; 9 bases map to TRBD1. V was pared by 3 bases and J by 6 bases, with 12 bases of the junction left unmatched. The CDR3 extends over 16 amino acids. Per the germline V gene, CDR1 is MNHNS and CDR2 is SASEGT. The CDR3 region is CASSDPWGQGTSEQYF. DNA for the CDR3: TGTGCCAGCAGTGACCCCTGGGGACAGGGCACGTCCGAGCAGTACTTC.

CDR3 residues: CASSLGGPGLGYTF. The CDR3 nucleotides are TGCGCCAGCAGCTTGGGGGGGCCCGGGCTTGGCTACACCTTC. The chain is built from TRBV5-1 and TRBJ1-2; possible D gene TRBD1, 6 bases. V lost 0 bases and J lost 7, with 13 bases in between. Germline lookup yields CDR1 SGHRS and CDR2 YFSETQ. The CDR3 is 14 amino acids.

The rearrangement joins TRBV3-1 (or the pseudogene TRBV3-2) to TRBJ2-1, with 11 positions matching TRBD2. Germline V gene sequence: CDR1 LGHDT, CDR2 YNNKEL (reference sequence). Unmatched junction bases numbered 11, after V lost 3 bases and J lost 7 bases. The CDR3 length is 17 residues. The CDR3 loop is CASSHGLLAGVPNEQFF. DNA of the CDR3: TGTGCCAGCAGCCACGGGTTACTAGCGGGGGTGCCAAATGAGCAGTTCTTC.

This chain uses TRBV25-1 with TRBJ2-7; 8 nucleotides match TRBD2. V shed 7 bases and J 3 bases; nucleotides not matched to a gene: 5. This CDR3 spans 13 amino acids. Per germline, CDR1 MGHDK and CDR2 SYGVNS. CDR3 region: CASTRGGNYEQYF. CDR3 nucleotides: TGTGCCAGCACACGGGGGGGCAACTACGAGCAGTACTTC.

The J gene is TRBJ2-7, the V gene TRBV2; 7 bases fit TRBD2. CDR3 length: 15 residues. The ends lost 4 bases at V and 3 bases at J; junction bases unmatched: 9. CDR1 is SNHLY and CDR2 is FYNNEI in the germline V gene. The CDR3 region has the DNA TGTGCCAGCAGTGTGGGCGGGAGCACTTACTACGAGCAGTACTTC. This sequence encodes CASSVGGSTYYEQYF.

The chain carries TRBV28 and TRBJ1-5; the match to TRBD1 covers 9 bases. Germline V CDR1 and CDR2: MDHEN, SYDVKM. The V and J ends lost 7 bases and 5 bases, in that order; junction bases with no gene match: 3. CDR3 length: 13 residues. DNA of the CDR3: TGTGCCAGCACCCGGGACAGGGATCAGCCCCAGCATTTT. Protein product: CASTRDRDQPQHF.

This chain uses TRBV2 with TRBJ1-3; no clear D. This CDR3 is 12 amino acids long. CDR1 SNHLY and CDR2 FYNNEI come from the germline V gene. Between the trimmed V and J ends, which lost 8 bases and 4 bases, there was a span of 9 bases. CDR3 sequence reads: CASLGEGNTIYF. CDR3 DNA sequence: TGTGCCAGCCTCGGGGAGGGAAACACCATATATTTT.

The chain links TRBV29-1 to TRBJ1-1, with D possibly being TRBD1 (6 bases). In germline, CDR1 is SQVTM, CDR2 ANQGSEA. With 4 bases removed from V and 4 bases from J, the gap between germline ends came to 7 bases. The CDR3 contains 11 residues. The DNA for the CDR3 is TGCAGCGTTGGACAGGCCACTGAAGCTTTCTTT. Amino acid sequence: CSVGQATEAFF.

This clone was detected once. The chain uses TRBV19 and TRBJ1-5, with TRBD1 matching 10 bases. V shed 1 base and J 6 bases; nucleotides not matched to a gene: 12. Germline CDR1 LNHDA, CDR2 SQIVND (reference sequence). CDR3 size: 18 residues. In DNA, the CDR3 is TGTGCCAGTAGTATAGTAGGGTCTTGGGGACAGGGGTCTCAGCCCCAGCATTTT. It codes for CASSIVGSWGQGSQPQHF.

The genes are TRBV27 and TRBJ2-5; D gene ambiguous. Germline values: CDR1 MNHEY, CDR2 SMNVEV (reference sequence). The CDR3 is made up of 15 amino acids. With 0 bases removed from V and 0 bases from J, the gap between germline ends came to 8 bases. CDR3 DNA sequence: TGTGCCAGCAGTTTATCGTTGAGAAACCAAGAGACCCAGTACTTC. It is translated as CASSLSLRNQETQYF.

CDR3: CASSDGVREPTYTGELFF. The CDR3 DNA is TGTGCCAGCAGCGATGGAGTCCGGGAACCAACGTACACCGGGGAGCTGTTTTTT. V is TRBV9 and J is TRBJ2-2; tentatively, D is TRBD2 (5 bases). CDR1 and CDR2 (germline): SGDLS, YYNGEE. The CDR3 is made up of 18 amino acids. V lost 3 bases and J 3 bases, leaving 21 bases between the germline ends.